This paragraph reports one T cell receptor beta chain. The data are from a study of response to subunit inactivated influenza vaccine. The germline V and J ends were trimmed by 2 bases and 1 base, with 7 bases remaining between them. This CDR3 is 14 amino acids long. Germline V CDR1 and CDR2: KGHSH, LQKENI. Using its own MiXCR run on the RT-PCR reads, TCRdb lists one record per CDR3 protein. The table includes 500,000 to 550,000 distinct CDR3 sequences, roughly 23% detected once. These data also featured in a second study, about T cells expressing NK-cell markers. That report notes: UMI-tagged 5'RACE template switching yielded the TCR beta cDNA. These clonotypes also led the CD3+CD56-NKG2C+ fraction in a handful of donors.

The sample in question was CD4+ T cells sorted from PBMCs, obtained roughly 12 days after vaccination. J is TRBJ2-3 and V is TRBV18; TRBD1 might be the D (5 bases). This clonotype was sampled from a man aged 45-60 years who received an inactivated influenza vaccine. The chain's CDR3 is CASSPMTGTDTQYF. CDR3 coding DNA: TGTGCCAGCTCACCAATGACAGGCACAGATACGCAGTATTTT.